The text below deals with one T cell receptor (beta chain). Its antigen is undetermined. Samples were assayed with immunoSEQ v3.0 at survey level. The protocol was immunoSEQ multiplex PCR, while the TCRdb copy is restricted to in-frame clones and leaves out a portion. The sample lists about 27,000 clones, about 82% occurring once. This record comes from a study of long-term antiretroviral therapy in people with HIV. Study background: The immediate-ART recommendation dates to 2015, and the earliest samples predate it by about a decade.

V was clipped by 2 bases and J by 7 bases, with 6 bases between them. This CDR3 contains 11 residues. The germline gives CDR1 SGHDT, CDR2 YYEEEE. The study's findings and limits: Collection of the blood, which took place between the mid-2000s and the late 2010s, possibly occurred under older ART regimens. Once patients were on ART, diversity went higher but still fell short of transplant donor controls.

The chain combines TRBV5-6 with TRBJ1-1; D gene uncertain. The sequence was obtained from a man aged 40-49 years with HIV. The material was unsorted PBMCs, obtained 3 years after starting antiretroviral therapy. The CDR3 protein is CASSFRNEAFF. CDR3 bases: TGTGCCAGCAGCTTCCGTAATGAAGCTTTCTTT.